Each of the 13 T cell receptor beta chains below was sequenced from the same sample in a study of CD8+ T cells in alopecia areata. Sequencing used cDNA as its template, made by extracting RNA and reverse transcribing it. The table came from immunoSEQ multiplex PCR; TCRdb's copy has only in-frame clones and leaves some out. The sample lists about 140,000 clones, about 47% seen once, with 0.95% to 1% in the top ten. The sequences come from CD4+ T cells sorted from blood, collected at week 0. These TCRs come from a human donor with alopecia areata.

The V call is TRBV29-1, the J call TRBJ1-2; D possibly corresponds to TRBD1 (5 bases). This CDR3 is built from 13 residues. V gave up 6 bases and J gave up 5 bases, with 16 bases separating them. CDR1 is SQVTM, CDR2 ANQGSEA, per germline. The CDR3 region has the DNA TGCAGCGTCGACGACCGAGGGGCGTATGGCTACACCTTC. Its protein is CSVDDRGAYGYTF.

V usage is TRBV27 and J usage is TRBJ1-1; D call uncertain. CDR3 length: 14 amino acids. V was shortened by 3 bases and J by 5 bases, with 13 bases between the two germline ends. The V gene's germline CDR1 is MNHEY and CDR2 SMNVEV (reference sequence). CDR3 bases: TGTGCCAGCAGTTTCGCCAGTGTGAGGACTGAAGCTTTCTTT. Protein sequence: CASSFASVRTEAFF.

The J gene is TRBJ1-1, the V gene TRBV6-5; no firm D call. The CDR3 loop spans 14 amino acids. Between the trimmed V and J ends, which lost 5 bases and 4 bases, there was a span of 14 bases. Germline assignment: CDR1 MNHEY and CDR2 SVGAGI. CDR3 in DNA: TGTGCCAGCAGTCACACCCCTCGGGGCACTGAAGCTTTCTTT. Its translation: CASSHTPRGTEAFF.

This chain connects TRBV30 to TRBJ1-2; TRBD1 matches 7 bases. CDR3 size: 13 residues. Germline CDR1 is GTSNPN and CDR2 is SVGIG (reference sequence). V lost 5 bases and J lost 7; bases outside the gene matches: 10. CDR3 nucleotides: TGTGCCTGGGTTGGGACAGCCCCTGGTGGCTACACCTTC. It codes for CAWVGTAPGGYTF.

The table lists this clone with a few counts. The chain uses TRBV20-1 and TRBJ1-1; D unclear. V shed 2 bases and J shed 3 bases, with 4 bases lying between them. Germline V gene data show CDR1 as DFQATT and CDR2 as SNEGSKA (reference sequence). The CDR3 runs to 11 residues. This chain's CDR3 is CSARPDTEAFF. The CDR3 region has the DNA TGCAGTGCTAGACCTGACACTGAAGCTTTCTTT.

The gene calls are TRBV7-2 and TRBJ2-3; 8 nucleotides agree with TRBD1. V shed 5 bases and J 6 bases; nucleotides not matched to a gene: 10. The CDR3 has 15 residues. Germline-derived CDR1 and CDR2 are SGHTA and FQGNSA. Here the CDR3 reads CASSLVGQGADTQYF. CDR3 in DNA: TGTGCCAGCAGCCTCGTCGGACAGGGTGCGGATACGCAGTATTTT.

This rearrangement joins TRBV6-1 to TRBJ1-3; no definite D call. This CDR3 is built from 15 residues. Trimming removed 2 bases at V and 1 base at J, with 9 bases between. Germline values: CDR1 MNHNS, CDR2 SASEGT. For the CDR3, the DNA is TGTGCCAGCAGTGAATGGGTTATGTCTGGAAACACCATATATTTT. Residues: CASSEWVMSGNTIYF.

The rearrangement uses TRBV27 and TRBJ1-5; 8 positions agree with TRBD1. Germline CDR1 reads MNHEY; CDR2 reads SMNVEV (reference sequence). With 5 bases clipped from V and 0 bases from J, the junction kept 6 bases outside the gene matches. This CDR3 is 16 amino acids long. The CDR3 loop reads CASSPRTGYSNQPQHF. CDR3 in DNA: TGTGCCAGCAGTCCGCGGACAGGGTATAGCAATCAGCCCCAGCATTTT.

At least ten counts were recorded for this clone. The CDR3 spells CASSRTGYAGANVLTF. In DNA form, the CDR3 reads TGTGCCAGCAGCCGTACAGGATACGCTGGGGCCAACGTCCTGACTTTC. The chain is built from TRBV5-8 and TRBJ2-6, with D perhaps TRBD1 (5 bases). The length of the CDR3 is 16 residues. CDR1 and CDR2 (germline): SGHTS, YDEGEE. V was cut by 4 bases and J by 2 bases, with 13 bases left in between. Looking up the rest from reference TRBV5-8 and TRBJ2-6 gives the full variable domain: EAGVTQSPTHLIKTRGQQATLRCSPISGHTSVYWYQQALGLGLQFLLWYDEGEERNRGNFPPRFSGRQFPNYSSELNVNALELEDSALYLCASSRTGYAGANVLTFGAGSRLTVL.

This clone was seen at least ten times. The chain uses TRBV5-1 and TRBJ2-5, with D unresolved. V lost 1 base, J lost 5 bases, and 12 bases lay in between. The CDR3 is 14 amino acids. Germline values: CDR1 SGHRS, CDR2 YFSETQ. CDR3 sequence: CASSLYPGSETQYF. CDR3 coding DNA: TGCGCCAGCAGCTTGTATCCGGGTTCGGAGACCCAGTACTTC.

The chain couples TRBV11-2 to TRBJ1-5; no firm D call. This CDR3 is 14 amino acids long. Germline V gives CDR1 SGHAT, CDR2 FQNNGV. V dropped 4 bases and J dropped 2 bases, with 9 bases sitting between them. The CDR3 DNA follows: TGTGCCAGCAGCTCCTCCGGCGGCAATCAGCCCCAGCATTTT. This sequence encodes CASSSSGGNQPQHF. Looking up the rest from reference TRBV11-2 and TRBJ1-5 gives the full variable domain: EAGVAQSPRYKIIEKRQSVAFWCNPISGHATLYWYQQILGQGPKLLIQFQNNGVVDDSQLPKDRFSAERLKGVDSTLKIQPAKLEDSAVYLCASSSSGGNQPQHFGDGTRLSIL.

This clone was counted only a few times. The chain uses TRBV29-1 and TRBJ1-1, with 7 bases lining up with TRBD1. Germline CDR1 is SQVTM and CDR2 is ANQGSEA. This CDR3 comprises 13 residues. V lost 7 bases, J lost 1 base, and 6 bases stayed unmatched. The CDR3 protein is CSGAGQRNTEAFF. As DNA, the CDR3 is TGCAGCGGAGCGGGACAGCGGAACACTGAAGCTTTCTTT.

The rearrangement joins TRBV9 to TRBJ2-1; TRBD2 might be the D (7 bases). The germline V gene encodes CDR1 SGDLS and CDR2 YYNGEE. Between the trimmed V and J ends, which lost 4 bases and 7 bases, there was a span of 18 bases. This CDR3 comprises 15 residues. The CDR3 loop reads CASSPRTAGINEQFF. CDR3 bases: TGTGCCAGCAGCCCCCGGACAGCGGGGATAAATGAGCAGTTCTTC. Based on the CDR3 plus reference TRBV9 and TRBJ2-1, the full variable domain is DSGVTQTPKHLITATGQRVTLRCSPRSGDLSVYWYQQSLDQGLQFLIQYYNGEERAKGNILERFSAQQFPDLHSELNLSSLELGDSALYFCASSPRTAGINEQFFGPGTRLTVL.